This T cell receptor (beta chain) was retrieved from a study of T-cell memory formation after mild COVID-19. The overall study: TCR clusters largely stayed donor specific.

TCRdb reprocessed the 5' RACE reads with MiXCR, giving one entry per CDR3 protein. The sample has hundreds of thousands of distinct CDR3 sequences, about a sixth seen once. The CDR3 runs to 16 residues. Germline V lookup: CDR1 KGHSH, CDR2 LQKENI. V was clipped by 3 bases and J by 0 bases, with 13 bases between them. Sequencing input: PBMCs or a T cell subset sorted from them (not recorded which). The TCR comes from a man younger than 30 who had mild COVID-19 (a few samples of this study predate the infection). Cell type and time point are not known. J is TRBJ2-3 and V is TRBV18; D gene ambiguous. CDR3 nucleotide sequence: TGTGCCAGCTCACCCCGTGACGGTGCTAGCACAGATACGCAGTATTTT. Translated: CASSPRDGASTDTQYF.